This T cell receptor (beta chain) comes out of a study of CD8 T cells in Susac syndrome. The CDR3 loop spans 16 amino acids. Germline values: CDR1 LGHDT, CDR2 YNNKEL (reference sequence). The V segment lost 4 bases and the J segment 3 bases; nucleotides outside the gene matches: 9. Random-hexamer reverse transcription was applied to about 0.45 to 1 ug RNA. Amplification of TCR beta CDR3 spanned 54 Vbeta and 13 Jbeta via immunoSEQ multiplex PCR. MiXCR was run by TCRdb on the immunoSEQ multiplex PCR reads, yielding one entry per CDR3 protein. Found here are over 130,000 distinct CDR3 sequences, approximately 95% of them singletons; the top ten hold over 0.095%. CD8+ and CD4+ T cells from blood underwent TCR beta sequencing, which was carried out in a high-throughput format. Stable or active relapsing-remitting multiple sclerosis, untreated and meeting revised McDonald criteria, defined the controls. In contrast to the negatively isolated CD8+ and CD4+ T cells, TEMRA cells were FACS-enriched.

The clonotype comes from a human donor with multiple sclerosis. The gene calls are TRBV3-1 and TRBJ2-1; 7 bases fit TRBD1. Specimen: CD4+ T cells from PBMCs. CDR3 DNA: TGTGCCAGCAGCCCCCTACCGGGACAGAACTACAATGAGCAGTTCTTC. Translated, it gives CASSPLPGQNYNEQFF.